The 17 T cell receptor beta chains presented below share a single source sample, sequenced in a study of OX40 agonist ivuxolimab in advanced cancers. Generated by immunoSEQ multiplex PCR, the TCRdb table keeps only in-frame clones and is missing some. Seen here are about 79,000 clones, about 85% observed once, and the top ten hold 0.99%. Material: CD4+ or CD8+ T cells sorted from blood, obtained in a trial of the OX40 agonist ivuxolimab. The receptors stem from an adult with an advanced solid tumor such as melanoma, head and neck, liver or kidney cancer.

In this sample, this clone turned up a few times. The chain joins TRBV7-2 to TRBJ1-6; 7 nucleotides agree with TRBD1. Looked up from germline, CDR1 is SGHTA and CDR2 is FQGNSA. The length of the CDR3 is 15 residues. Unmatched junction bases numbered 8, after V lost 5 bases and J lost 7 bases. This chain's CDR3 is CASSARQGSNSPLHF. CDR3 bases: TGTGCCAGCAGCGCCCGACAGGGAAGCAATTCACCCCTCCACTTT.

The table lists this clone with a few counts. V gene TRBV4-1 combines with J gene TRBJ2-7; 8 nucleotides agree with TRBD1. Looked up from germline, CDR1 is MGHRA and CDR2 is YSYEKL. The CDR3 runs 14 residues. With 4 bases clipped from V and 4 bases from J, the junction kept 6 bases outside the gene matches. The CDR3 nucleotides are TGCGCCAGCAGCCCGACAGGGGTTCCTTACGAGCAGTACTTC. Translation gives CASSPTGVPYEQYF.

The chain combines TRBV7-2 with TRBJ2-2, with 8 bases that match TRBD2. The V and J ends lost 5 bases and 2 bases, in that order; junction bases with no gene match: 7. The CDR3 consists of 16 residues. Germline V gene sequence: CDR1 SGHTA, CDR2 FQGNSA. The CDR3 sequence is CASSPPSGPNTGELFF. CDR3 bases: TGTGCCAGCAGCCCACCTAGCGGGCCTAACACCGGGGAGCTGTTTTTT.

This clone showed up just once. The genes are TRBV11-3 and TRBJ2-7; tentative D call: TRBD2 (5 bases). The CDR3 length is 13 residues. CDR1 is SGHNT, CDR2 YENEEA, per germline. Between the trimmed V and J ends, which lost 5 bases and 0 bases, there was a span of 8 bases. In nucleotides, the CDR3 is TGTGCCAGCAGCCGCGGGCCCTCCTACGAGCAGTACTTC. Protein product: CASSRGPSYEQYF.

A few counts support this clone. In the same sample, other DNA sequences code for this CDR3. The chain recombines TRBV2 with TRBJ1-5; the match to TRBD1 covers 8 bases. J gave up 1 base and V 6 bases, and 2 bases lay outside the gene matches. The germline V gene has CDR1 SNHLY and CDR2 FYNNEI. This CDR3 contains 14 residues. This CDR3 reads CASRQGVSNQPQHF. CDR3 bases: TGTGCCAGCAGACAGGGGGTGAGCAATCAGCCCCAGCATTTT.

Here the CDR3 reads CASRGYIYSPLHF. The DNA of the CDR3 is TGTGCCAGCAGGGGGTATATTTATTCACCCCTCCACTTT. This chain uses TRBV6-1 with TRBJ1-6; D not certain. The V end lost 6 bases, the J end lost 8 bases, and 11 bases lay between the germline ends. CDR1 is MNHNS, CDR2 SASEGT, per germline. This CDR3 comprises 13 residues.

For the CDR3, the DNA is TGTGCCAGCAGCCCCAGGCAGGGACGGAAGAACACTGAAGCTTTCTTT. The encoded protein is CASSPRQGRKNTEAFF. The V and J genes are TRBV7-2 and TRBJ1-1; possible D gene TRBD1, 5 bases. V was clipped by 5 bases and J by 1 base, with 17 bases between them. Germline loops: CDR1 SGHTA, CDR2 FQGNSA. The CDR3 runs to 16 residues.

In this sample, this clone turned up once. The gene calls are TRBV5-1 and TRBJ2-5, with 7 nucleotides matching TRBD2. Per the germline V gene, CDR1 is SGHRS and CDR2 is YFSETQ. V shed 3 bases, J shed 2 bases, and the junction held 1 base outside the gene matches. The CDR3 runs to 13 residues. In nucleotides, the CDR3 is TGCGCCAGCAGCTGGGAGGGGCAAGAGACCCAGTACTTC. It specifies CASSWEGQETQYF.

V and J are TRBV6-5 and TRBJ2-5; 11 bases are shared with TRBD2. V lost 9 bases to trimming and J lost 5 bases; unmatched junction nucleotides: 5. Germline CDR1 is MNHEY and CDR2 is SVGAGI. The CDR3 spans 13 residues. The CDR3 nucleotides read TGTGCCAGACTAGCGGGAGCTGAGGAGACCCAGTACTTC. This gives the protein CARLAGAEETQYF.

The V and J genes are TRBV6-5 and TRBJ1-5, with a tentative D call TRBD1 (5 bases). The germline CDR1 and CDR2 sequences are MNHEY and SVGAGI. This CDR3 spans 15 amino acids. Trimming pared 3 bases from V and 5 bases from J, leaving 14 bases between. The CDR3 coding sequence is TGTGCCAGCAGTTATACGACGGGGCTGGATCAGCCCCAGCATTTT. It codes for CASSYTTGLDQPQHF.

Worth noting for this clone: The sample has other DNA sequences that encode this CDR3 too. The chain is built from TRBV5-1 and TRBJ2-5, with D hard to call. Trimming took 4 bases from V and 1 from J, leaving 2 bases between them. CDR3 length: 11 residues. Germline V gene data show CDR1 as SGHRS and CDR2 as YFSETQ. CDR3 DNA: TGCGCCAGCAGCCTCCAAGAGACCCAGTACTTC. Its protein is CASSLQETQYF.

The chain is built from TRBV4-1 and TRBJ1-2; 9 nucleotides agree with TRBD1. The V gene end was trimmed by 6 bases and the J gene end by 0 bases; junction bases not matched to a gene: 8. This CDR3 region has 16 residues. CDR1 is MGHRA and CDR2 is YSYEKL in the germline V gene. CDR3 loop: CASSRVGTGTNYGYTF. The CDR3 nucleotides read TGCGCCAGCAGTCGGGTAGGGACAGGGACTAACTATGGCTACACCTTC.

This chain connects TRBV7-3 to TRBJ2-3; tentative D call: TRBD2 (6 bases). V lost 3 bases and J 0 bases, leaving 10 bases between the germline ends. There are 15 residues in the CDR3. CDR1 SGHTA and CDR2 FQGTGA come from the germline V gene. In DNA form, the CDR3 reads TGTGCCAGCAGCTTTTCCCGGGGGAGCACAGATACGCAGTATTTT. It yields the protein CASSFSRGSTDTQYF.

The J gene is TRBJ2-5, the V gene TRBV18; D ambiguous. The CDR3 runs to 13 residues. The V end lost 0 bases, the J end lost 5 bases, and 7 bases lay between the germline ends. Germline V gene lookup returns CDR1 KGHSH and CDR2 LQKENI. CDR3 in DNA: TGTGCCAGCTCACCACCAGGGTTGGAGACCCAGTACTTC. Encoded protein: CASSPPGLETQYF.

This clone showed up just once. The J gene is TRBJ2-7, the V gene TRBV9; 9 bases map to TRBD1. V trimming: 0 bases; J trimming: 2 bases; junction bases outside the gene matches: 6. CDR1 and CDR2 (germline): SGDLS, YYNGEE. The CDR3 sequence is 16 residues long. The CDR3 spells CASSVGPGTGPYEQYF. CDR3 DNA sequence: TGTGCCAGCAGCGTAGGGCCCGGGACAGGGCCCTACGAGCAGTACTTC.

This chain uses TRBV6-7 with TRBJ2-1, with D possibly TRBD1 on 6 matching bases. TRBV6-7 is noted as an ORF with a role that remains uncertain. V lost 7 bases, J lost 5 bases, and 15 bases lay in between. The CDR3 consists of 14 residues. CDR3 nucleotides: TGTGCCAGCATTTGCAGGGGCCCTGACAATGAGCAGTTCTTC. Translation gives CASICRGPDNEQFF.

The chain employs TRBV6-5 and TRBJ1-1, with a weak D call TRBD1 (5 bases). The germline V gene encodes CDR1 MNHEY and CDR2 SVGAGI. This CDR3 is built from 14 residues. Deletions cut 5 bases from V and 5 bases from J, with 15 bases between. The CDR3 DNA reads as TGTGCCAGCAGTACCCTCGACAGCGGGACTGAAGCTTTCTTT. Its translation is CASSTLDSGTEAFF.